The 2 T cell receptor beta chains reported below all come from one sample, sequenced in a study of blood T cell repertoires in COVID-19. The repertoire was sequenced with immunoSEQ multiplex PCR; TCRdb's copy has only in-frame clones and lacks some. Here the sample spans almost 300,000 clones, 85% to 90% being singletons. Material: peripheral blood. The receptors here all came from a man in his 70s with acute or convalescent COVID-19.

The J gene is TRBJ2-1, the V gene TRBV11-3, with D perhaps TRBD2 (5 bases). Trimming cost V 4 bases and J 8 bases, with 12 bases left between them. The CDR3 contains 13 residues. Per the germline V gene, CDR1 is SGHNT and CDR2 is YENEEA. CDR3 residues: CASSSGESHEQFF. CDR3 DNA sequence: TGTGCCAGCAGCTCCGGGGAATCCCATGAGCAGTTCTTC.

The chain uses TRBV27 and TRBJ2-3; TRBD1 matches 8 bases. The germline CDR1 and CDR2 sequences are MNHEY and SMNVEV (reference sequence). The CDR3 sequence is 17 residues long. Unmatched junction bases numbered 9, after V lost 2 bases and J lost 2 bases. This CDR3 reads CASSLRRQGAFTDTQYF. CDR3 DNA sequence: TGTGCCAGCAGTTTAAGGCGGCAGGGGGCCTTCACAGATACGCAGTATTTT.